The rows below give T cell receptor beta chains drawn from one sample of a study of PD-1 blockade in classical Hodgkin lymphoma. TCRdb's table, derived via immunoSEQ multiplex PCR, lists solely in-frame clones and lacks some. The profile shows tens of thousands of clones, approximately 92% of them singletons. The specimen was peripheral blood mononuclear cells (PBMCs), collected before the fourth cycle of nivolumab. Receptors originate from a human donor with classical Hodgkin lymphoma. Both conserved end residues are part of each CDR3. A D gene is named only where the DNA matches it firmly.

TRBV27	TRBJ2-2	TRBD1	CASSFTGGAGTGELFF	TGTGCCAGCAGTTTTACAGGGGGCGCGGGTACCGGGGAGCTGTTTTTT
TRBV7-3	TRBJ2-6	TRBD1	CASSLRPGTGNSGANVLTF	TGTGCCAGCAGCTTAAGGCCCGGGACAGGGAACTCTGGGGCCAACGTCCTGACTTTC
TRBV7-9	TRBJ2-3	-	CASSLSAGTTTDTQYF	TGTGCCAGCAGCTTATCAGCCGGGACAACGACAGATACGCAGTATTTT
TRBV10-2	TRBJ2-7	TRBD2	CASSDPSGGSDEQYF	TGCGCCAGCAGTGACCCTAGCGGGGGGTCCGACGAGCAGTACTTC
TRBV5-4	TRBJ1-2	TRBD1	CASSARTGVGYGYTF	TGTGCCAGCAGCGCCAGGACAGGGGTTGGCTATGGCTACACCTTC
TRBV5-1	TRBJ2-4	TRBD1	CASSPDRGHQYF	TGCGCCAGCAGCCCGGACAGGGGCCACCAGTACTTC
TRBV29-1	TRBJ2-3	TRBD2	CSVEVAGGITDTQYF	TGCAGCGTTGAAGTAGCGGGGGGGATCACAGATACGCAGTATTTT
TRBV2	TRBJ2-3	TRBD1	CASSPGTGSTDTQYF	TGTGCCAGCAGTCCGGGGACAGGGTCCACAGATACGCAGTATTTT
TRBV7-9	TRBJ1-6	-	CASSLDRGQSFF	TGTGCCAGCAGCTTAGACCGAGGACAGTCGTTCTTT
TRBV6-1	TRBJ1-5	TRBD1	CASRGQEDQPQHF	TGTGCCAGCAGAGGACAGGAGGATCAGCCCCAGCATTTT